A selection of T cell receptor beta chains follows, all from one sample in a study of CXCR3-negative and CXCR3-positive naive CD8 T cells. One entry per CDR3 protein, without DNA, is what TCRdb gives after re-calling the 5' RACE reads. Its table lists 37,000 or so distinct CDR3 sequences. Input material: memory CD8+ T cells from blood. Every receptor here comes from a human donor in good health. Some clones in this sample may be carry-over from other donors' samples. CDR3s include the opening cysteine and the closing phenylalanine or tryptophan.

j_gene | v_gene | CDR3aa
TRBJ2-2 | TRBV6-2/TRBV6-3 | CASSYVPGELFF
TRBJ2-7 | TRBV19 | CASSIARDINYEQYF
TRBJ1-5 | TRBV6-2/TRBV6-3 | CASSYSTGLSNQPQHF
TRBJ1-2 | TRBV15 | CATSQTGGDGYTF
TRBJ2-2 | TRBV29-1 | CSVEEDGELFF
TRBJ2-1 | TRBV25-1 | CASSGRGDYNEQFF
TRBJ1-2 | TRBV7-8 | CASSSGLDGYTF
TRBJ1-6 | TRBV7-9 | CASSLSLRANSPLHF
TRBJ1-1 | TRBV12-3/TRBV12-4 | CASSSGPLNTEAFF
TRBJ1-1 | TRBV9 | CASSVARQGTGTEAFF
TRBJ1-1 | TRBV6-6 | CASSPLGVVSTEAFF
TRBJ2-5 | TRBV7-7 | CASSLASQETQYF
TRBJ2-2 | TRBV28 | CASSTEGANTGELFF
TRBJ2-7 | TRBV6-2/TRBV6-3 | CASSYRDASYEQYF
TRBJ1-2 | TRBV29-1 | CSVEETDYGDTF